This T cell receptor (beta chain) is from a study of blood T cell repertoires in COVID-19. The germline gives CDR1 SGHAT, CDR2 FQNNGV. The CDR3 sequence is 15 residues long. V lost 3 bases to trimming and J lost 3 bases; unmatched junction nucleotides: 5. Original data processing: How many nucleated cells were present was estimated from reference gene primer amplification. Assay used: immunoSEQ multiplex PCR; TCRdb lists only in-frame clones, some missing. V, J and clone size were drawn from that table, and D and trimming were deduced from the DNA. The data show roughly 400,000 clones, approximately 88% seen once. Cohorts were assigned according to the clinical history that participants reported.

The sequence derives from a woman in her forties with acute COVID-19. The chain recombines TRBV11-2 with TRBJ2-1, with TRBD2 matching over 7 bases. The sample taken for sequencing was PBMCs or T cells enriched from blood (not recorded which). In DNA form, the CDR3 reads TGTGCCAGCAGCTTTGCGGGGGAATACTACAATGAGCAGTTCTTC. Encoded protein: CASSFAGEYYNEQFF.